The clone carrying this T cell receptor beta chain was counted a single time. These data belong to a study of T cell responses to AZD1222 COVID-19 vaccine. J lost 3 bases, V lost 4 bases, and 5 bases had no gene match. The CDR3 has 14 amino acids. CDR1 SGHTA and CDR2 FQGNSA come from the germline V gene. Using immunoSEQ multiplex PCR, the repertoire was profiled, and TCRdb retains in-frame clones only, with some absent. The table lists 100,000 to 150,000 clones, about 91% of them singletons. Sequenced here: peripheral blood, sampled 28 days after the second AZD1222 dose. This sequence originates from an adult who received the AZD1222 COVID-19 vaccine. V and J are TRBV7-2 and TRBJ2-5, with 7 positions matching TRBD2. The CDR3 coding sequence is TGTGCCAGCAGCTCCCCTGCGGGGGAAGAGACCCAGTACTTC. Its translation: CASSSPAGEETQYF.